Listed below are T cell receptor beta chains from one sample, sequenced in a study of shared clonotypes between healthy human individuals. This table comes from immunoSEQ multiplex PCR, and its TCRdb copy is limited to in-frame clones, with some not included. This sample has more than 400,000 clones, with around 96% found just once. Source material: naive CD4+ T cells sorted from blood. Every receptor here comes from a woman aged 30 to 39 in good health. Both conserved end residues are part of each CDR3. D genes are given only for firm matches.

v_gene	j_gene	d_gene	CDR3aa
TRBV10-1	TRBJ2-1	TRBD2	CASSDWTGTSGNEQFF
TRBV28	TRBJ2-1	TRBD1	CASSEDRPQQFF
TRBV7-9	TRBJ2-6	-	CASIQGAGANVLTF
TRBV29-1	TRBJ1-1	-	CSVARAGEAFF
TRBV5-6	TRBJ2-7	TRBD1	CASSTHTILRTGGYEQYF
TRBV7-6	TRBJ2-5	-	CASSLAVGETQYF
TRBV27	TRBJ2-1	TRBD2	CASSSLARSSYNEQFF
TRBV5-1	TRBJ2-5	-	CASSHPRGETQYF
TRBV6-1	TRBJ1-5	-	CASSGQGSNQPQHF
TRBV2	TRBJ1-2	TRBD1	CATALRQGMKGYGYTF
TRBV2	TRBJ1-1	TRBD1	CASTWQGDGEAFF
TRBV5-1	TRBJ2-5	-	CASSLVRDSLGETQYF
TRBV7-2	TRBJ1-1	-	CASFGQMNTEAFF
TRBV21-1	TRBJ2-1	-	CASSKAEDEQFF
TRBV27	TRBJ1-4	-	CASSLYRGATNEKLFF
TRBV4-1	TRBJ1-1	-	CASSQVWDWAGNTEAFF
TRBV6-1	TRBJ2-1	-	CASSYNEQFF
TRBV13	TRBJ2-7	TRBD2	CASSLGAGGIYEQYF
TRBV19	TRBJ2-1	TRBD2	CASSRGTSGSINNEQFF
TRBV5-1	-	TRBD2	CASRYSGLAGDEQYF
TRBV28	TRBJ1-4	-	CASSKPLTTNEKLFF
TRBV28	TRBJ1-2	-	CASSPPPPFNYGYTF
TRBV5-8	TRBJ2-5	TRBD2	CASSLLWLAETDQETQYF
TRBV29-1	TRBJ2-7	TRBD2	CSVRTSGAYEQYF
TRBV10-1	TRBJ2-5	-	CASSNSGKAYQETQYF
TRBV2	TRBJ2-7	-	CASSVRDGSYEQYF
TRBV7-2	TRBJ2-3	TRBD1	CASSGRDRALGTDTQYF
TRBV5-5	TRBJ2-3	-	CASSSKRRNTQYF
TRBV28	TRBJ1-1	-	CASTGWAEAFF
TRBV2	TRBJ1-5	-	CASSEGQRRSNQPQHF
TRBV28	TRBJ1-3	-	CASTPWGSLGNTIYF